This T cell receptor beta chain comes out of a study of cytomegalovirus exposure and HLA in healthy donors (dated by TCRdb to the late 2010s). In the study overall: In an earlier analysis of 587 of the donors, approximately 300 Gb of sequence data and 90 million to 120 million unique TCR beta sequences from about 190 million T cells were reported. An early release covering about 600 HLA-typed donors comprised approximately 290 gigabases of sequencing data and tens of millions of unique TCR sequences. Of the roughly 400 genotyped donors, approximately 83% fell in the genetic ancestry cluster associated with self-reported Caucasian donors. The aim of the study was to test whether cataloging public T cell receptors could identify signatures of past pathogen exposure. The T cell repertoires of around 730 subjects were profiled by immunosequencing and related to cytomegalovirus serostatus. Along with the roughly 670-subject first cohort, a separate validation cohort of more than 90 different subjects was used. High-throughput TCR immunosequencing, statistical association of individual TCRs with disease status, and machine learning were combined to predict cytomegalovirus infection status. To study patterns of TCR occurrence, a later analysis re-analyzed previously published TCR beta repertoires from several hundred donors and added high-resolution HLA genotyping. In the later analysis, no new phenotypic data were used to find candidate immune exposures; instead, reliance was placed on TCR beta sequences and their occurrence across donors. To decide whether each TCR beta V gene segment behaved as functional or pseudogenic, an earlier analysis of some 600 of the donors relied on high-throughput TCR beta sequencing. Alongside the repertoire data, information on donor age, sex, ethnicity and CMV serostatus was compiled. A later genetic analysis took genome-wide SNP genotypes for about three fifths of the roughly 670 donors and used that subset as a discovery cohort. Every discovery cohort repertoire had been produced on one sequencing platform. Both class I and class II loci were covered by HLA typing, at four-digit resolution. The number of typed donors differed by locus: about 629-630 for A, B, C, DRB1 and DQB1; approximately 520 for DQA1; approximately 600 for DPA1; and approximately 450 for DPB1. Roughly 5 DR-DQ haplotypes were treated as single units for association and clustering because of strong linkage in the cohort. Among around 400 genotyped donors of the cohort, an average of approximately 250,000 unique TCR beta nucleotide sequences were sequenced per donor, 15% to 20% of them non-productive.

Library preparation employed the immunoSEQ multiplex PCR assay. For the multiplex PCR, a mixture combining 60 forward primers for TCR Vbeta segments and 13 reverse primers for TCR Jbeta segments was used. A multiplex PCR assay on genomic DNA amplified the CDR3 region of rearranged TCR beta genes. The Illumina HiSeq System was used to sequence the amplified TCR beta libraries as 87-base-pair reads. Per the source publication's procedure: Across the 670 or so repertoires, a later analysis counted 80 million or so unique TCR beta chains, 8.5 million to 12 million of which were shared by at least two donors. A nearest-neighbor algorithm error-corrected the raw reads and collapsed the reads into unique sequences, merging closely related sequences to remove PCR and sequencing errors. Alignment of CDR3 sequences to IMGT reference sequences was used to assign V, D and J gene segments. Each retained sequence needed at least a six-nucleotide match to both a V gene segment and a J gene segment. Rearrangements were classified as productive when the CDR3 lacked stop codons and remained in frame with V and J, and all other rearrangements were classified as non-productive. Following IMGT convention, CDR3 was defined as the stretch from the second conserved V-encoded cysteine to the conserved J-encoded phenylalanine. The earlier analysis of around 640 of the donors excluded sequences that lacked an unambiguous match to a single V gene segment. An earlier analysis of about 600 of the donors called V segments functional above 56.7% productive rearrangements and segregating when the between-donor standard deviation exceeded 5%. A statistical classification framework was built to diagnose cytomegalovirus status from the catalog of TCR beta chain sequences. V and J gene assignment, in a later analysis, came from comparing TCR nucleotide sequences with IMGT/GENE-DB human TR gene sequences. A later analysis assigned CDR3 sequences and most-parsimonious VDJ recombination scenarios with the TCRdist pipeline. In a later analysis, every TCR beta chain was defined by the combination of its CDR3 amino acid sequence and its V-gene family, and reads without a unique V-gene family were dropped. In a later analysis, around 600 highly shared, low-generation-probability nucleotide sequences were removed to address suspected cross-contamination and a sequencing artifact. For each public chain, a later analysis derived a clonal expansion index from normalized ranks of inferred template counts within each repertoire. In a later analysis, generation probabilities were computed with a VDJ recombination model fitted to out-of-frame rearrangements, and the resulting probabilities were checked against IGoR. A later analysis scored TCR-TCR, TCR-HLA and TCR-CMV co-occurrence with hypergeometric tests, applying a repertoire-size bias correction to TCR pairs. A later analysis estimated false discovery rates by permuting HLA or CMV assignments 20 times. In a later analysis, co-occurring TCRs were grouped using DBSCAN, with TCRdist sequence similarity added in when clustering inside HLA-allele-positive subsets. For co-occurrence clustering, repertoires with fewer than 30,000 or more than 120,000 public chains were excluded, along with roughly five repertoires with anomalous nucleotide sharing. TCRdb stores this immuneACCESS table with in-frame sequences only. Part of the clones is absent; in the studies checked, under half of the shortfall reflects unresolved V genes, and no reason is known for the rest. V, J and clone size are those of that table, while D and trimming were read from the DNA. The sample's table covers around 130,000 clones. Roughly 1.6% of the sample is in the top ten clones.

The germline V and J ends show losses of 5 bases and 11 bases respectively, and no gene match explains 10 bases of the junction. The CDR1 and CDR2 encoded by the germline V gene are LGHNT and FRNRAP. Taken from cysteine to phenylalanine, the CDR3 has 13 residues. Just CDR3 DNA is preserved here, 39 bases in frame from base 1. For this clone: The specificity of this receptor is unknown.

The cohort comprised 670 or so healthy bone marrow donors. All cohort members were sampled while nominally healthy, although unrecorded immune exposures were likely present. The donor tested CMV seronegative, placing the donor among the 350 or so seronegative members of the cohort. A peripheral blood sample was provided by each donor, and peripheral blood mononuclear cells were used for TCR beta sequencing. The Qiagen DNeasy Blood Extraction Kit was used to extract genomic DNA from the blood cell samples. General study outcomes and caveats: Linkage disequilibrium might explain the correlated functional status among segregating V segments, but an unknown experimental factor could not be excluded. According to a later analysis, most CMV-associated TCR beta chains appeared to be HLA-restricted, and the HLA associations seemed to be driven largely by CMV exposure. Broadly in line with IMGT annotations, most TCR beta V segments showed up in productive rearrangements about 87% or about 30% of the time in an earlier analysis of under 700 of the donors. The only immune exposure information available for the cohort was CMV serostatus. According to a later analysis, TCR association rates differed among HLA loci, with DRB1 alleles showing the most associated TCRs and HLA-C alleles showing the fewest. A few of the identified cytomegalovirus-associated TCR beta chains were confirmed in vitro to be specific for cytomegalovirus antigens. Assigning TCR associations to individual alleles was difficult when HLA alleles, especially DR and DQ, strongly co-occurred. Presence/absence analyses assumed roughly uniform sequencing depth across donors, an assumption that may not hold. Because some donors lacked HLA typing at each locus, the association tests relied only on the typed subset. A later analysis reported that several top co-occurrence clusters appeared linked to parvovirus B19, influenza, CMV and Epstein-Barr virus. According to a later genetic analysis, donors in an Asian-associated ancestry cluster had fewer N-insertions in productive TCRs than the approximately 630-donor mean. It was suggested by the authors that the approach could potentially be generalized to other disease states and immunological phenotypes. In the study, about 150 TCR beta chains were listed as associated with cytomegalovirus. Some IMGT-functional V segments, including TRBV6-2 and TRBV6-3, could not be distinguished by the 87-base-pair reads and were therefore excluded. A cluster of highly shared sequence variants was judged likely to represent a technical artifact of the sequencing pipeline. The earlier analysis of almost 600 of the donors excluded about 16 rarely observed V segments, including chromosome 9 orphons, because counts were too low. Cytomegalovirus status was reported to be diagnosed by the classifier with high specificity and sensitivity in both the original and validation cohorts. A further reported finding was that TCR beta sequences accurately predicted the HLA-A and HLA-B alleles for most subjects in the first cohort. A later analysis associated 16,951 TCR beta sequences with specific HLA alleles at a false discovery rate of 0.05. An association between a missense DCLRE1C variant and V-gene and J-gene trimming of TCR beta chains was found in a later genetic analysis and replicated in an independent cohort. Only TCR beta chains were sequenced in this cohort, and the absence of alpha or paired-chain data limited detectable features. Across donors, most TCR sequences were observed very rarely, whereas some public TCRs were present in many individuals. Compared with equally common non-associated chains, HLA-associated TCR beta chains in a later analysis were more clonally expanded and had lower generation probabilities.

The receptor chain draws on TRBV12-5 and TRBJ1-1, and 8 junctional nucleotides match TRBD1. Material: PBMCs. The source is a woman between 40 and 50 years old in good health and CMV-seronegative. The nucleotide sequence is given as TGTGCTAGTGGTCCGTCCGGGACAGGTGTGGCTTTCTTT. Its product reads: CASGPSGTGVAFF.